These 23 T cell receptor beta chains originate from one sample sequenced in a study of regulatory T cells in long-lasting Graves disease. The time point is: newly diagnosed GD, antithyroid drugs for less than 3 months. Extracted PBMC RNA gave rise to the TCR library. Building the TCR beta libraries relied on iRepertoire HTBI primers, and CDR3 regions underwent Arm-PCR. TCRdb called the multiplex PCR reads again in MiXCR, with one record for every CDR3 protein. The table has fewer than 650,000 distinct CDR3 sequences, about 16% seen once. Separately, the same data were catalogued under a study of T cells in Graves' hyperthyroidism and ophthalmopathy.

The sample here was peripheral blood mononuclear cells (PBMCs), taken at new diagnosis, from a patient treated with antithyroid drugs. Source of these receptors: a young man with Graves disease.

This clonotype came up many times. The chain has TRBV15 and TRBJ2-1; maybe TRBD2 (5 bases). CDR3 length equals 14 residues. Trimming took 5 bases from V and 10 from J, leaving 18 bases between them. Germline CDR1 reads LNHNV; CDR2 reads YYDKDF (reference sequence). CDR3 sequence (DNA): TGTGCCACCAGCGGAAGGCGGCGGGTGGAGGAGCAGTTCTTC. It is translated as CATSGRRRVEEQFF.

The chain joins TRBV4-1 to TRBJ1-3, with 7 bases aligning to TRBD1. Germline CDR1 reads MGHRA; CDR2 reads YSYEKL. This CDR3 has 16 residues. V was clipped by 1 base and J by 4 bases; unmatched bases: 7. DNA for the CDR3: TGCGCCAGCAGCCAAGGGACAGGCGGAAGAGGAAACACCATATATTTT. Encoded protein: CASSQGTGGRGNTIYF.

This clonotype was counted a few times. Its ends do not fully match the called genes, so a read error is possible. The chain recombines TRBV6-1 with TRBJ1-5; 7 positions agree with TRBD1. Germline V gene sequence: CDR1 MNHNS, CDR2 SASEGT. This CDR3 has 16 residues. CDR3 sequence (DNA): TGTGCCAGCCGTGAAGGGGCAGGACAGGACAATCAGCCCCAGCATTTT. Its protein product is CASREGAGQDNQPQHF.

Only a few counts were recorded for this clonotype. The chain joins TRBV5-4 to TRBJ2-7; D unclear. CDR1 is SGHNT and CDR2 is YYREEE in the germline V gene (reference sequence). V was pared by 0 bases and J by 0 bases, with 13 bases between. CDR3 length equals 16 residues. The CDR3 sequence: CASSLDQGRLSYEQYF. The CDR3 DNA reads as TGTGCCAGCAGCTTGGATCAAGGACGCCTCTCCTACGAGCAGTACTTC.

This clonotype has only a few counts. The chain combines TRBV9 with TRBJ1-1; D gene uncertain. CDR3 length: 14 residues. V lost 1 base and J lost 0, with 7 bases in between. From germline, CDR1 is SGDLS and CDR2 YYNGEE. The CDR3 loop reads CASSVSPVNTEAFF. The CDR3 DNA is TGTGCCAGCAGCGTATCCCCAGTGAACACTGAAGCTTTCTTT.

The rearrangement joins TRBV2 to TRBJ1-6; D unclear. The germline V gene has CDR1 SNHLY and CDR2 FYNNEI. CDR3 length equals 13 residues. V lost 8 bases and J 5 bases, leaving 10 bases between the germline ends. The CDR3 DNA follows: TGTGCCAGCGGTCGTCAGAATAATTCACCCCTCCACTTT. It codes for CASGRQNNSPLHF.

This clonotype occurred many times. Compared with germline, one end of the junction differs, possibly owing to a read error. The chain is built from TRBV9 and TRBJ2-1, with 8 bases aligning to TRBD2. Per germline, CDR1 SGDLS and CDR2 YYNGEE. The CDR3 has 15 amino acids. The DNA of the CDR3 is TGCGCCAGCAGCCCATCCGGGACTAGCTACAATGAGCAGTTCTTC. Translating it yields CASSPSGTSYNEQFF.

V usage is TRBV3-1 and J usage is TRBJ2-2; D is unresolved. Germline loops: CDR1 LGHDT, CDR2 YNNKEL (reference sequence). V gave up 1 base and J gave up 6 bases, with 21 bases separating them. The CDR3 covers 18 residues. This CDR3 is CASSQAVGRQVRSGELFF. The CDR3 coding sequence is TGTGCCAGCAGCCAAGCTGTAGGCAGACAAGTTCGGTCCGGGGAGCTGTTTTTT.

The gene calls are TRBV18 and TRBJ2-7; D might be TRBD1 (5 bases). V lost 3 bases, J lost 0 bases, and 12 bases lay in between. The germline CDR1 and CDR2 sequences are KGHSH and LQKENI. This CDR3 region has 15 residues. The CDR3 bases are TGTGCCAGCTCACCGCAGGACATCCTCTCCTACGAGCAGTACTTC. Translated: CASSPQDILSYEQYF.

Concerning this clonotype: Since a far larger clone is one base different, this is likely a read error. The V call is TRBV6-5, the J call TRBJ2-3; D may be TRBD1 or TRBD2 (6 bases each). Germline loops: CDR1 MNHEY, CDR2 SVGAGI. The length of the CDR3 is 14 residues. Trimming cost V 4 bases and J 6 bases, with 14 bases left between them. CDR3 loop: CASSFPGGGDTQYF. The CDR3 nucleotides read TGTGCCAGCAGTTTTCCCGGGGGCGGGGATACGCAGTATTTT.

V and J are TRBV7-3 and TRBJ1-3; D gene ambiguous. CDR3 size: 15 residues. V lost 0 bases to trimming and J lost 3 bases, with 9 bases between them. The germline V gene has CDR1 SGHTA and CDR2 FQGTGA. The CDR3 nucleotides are TGTGCCAGCAGCTTAACGCCTGGGTTTGGAAACACCATATATTTT. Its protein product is CASSLTPGFGNTIYF.

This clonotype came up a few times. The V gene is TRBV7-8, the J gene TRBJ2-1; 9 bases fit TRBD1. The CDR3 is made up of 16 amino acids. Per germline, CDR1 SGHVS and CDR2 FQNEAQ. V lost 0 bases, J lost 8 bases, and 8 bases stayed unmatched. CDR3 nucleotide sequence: TGTGCCAGCAGCTTAGCGGGGACAGGGTCATTGGATGAGCAGTTCTTC. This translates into CASSLAGTGSLDEQFF.

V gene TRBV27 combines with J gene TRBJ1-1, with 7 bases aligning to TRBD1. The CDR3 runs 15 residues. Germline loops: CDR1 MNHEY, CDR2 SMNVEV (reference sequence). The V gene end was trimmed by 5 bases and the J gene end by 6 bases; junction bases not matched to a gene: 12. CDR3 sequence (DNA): TGTGCCAGCAGTGTACGACAGGGCGGCGGGCCTGAAGCTTTCTTT. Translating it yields CASSVRQGGGPEAFF.

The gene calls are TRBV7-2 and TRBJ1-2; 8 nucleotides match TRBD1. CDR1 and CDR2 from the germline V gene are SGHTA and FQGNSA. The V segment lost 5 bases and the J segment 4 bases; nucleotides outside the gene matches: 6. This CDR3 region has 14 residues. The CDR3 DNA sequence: TGTGCCAGCAGCGCCCGGACAGGGTCCTATGGCTACACCTTC. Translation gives CASSARTGSYGYTF.

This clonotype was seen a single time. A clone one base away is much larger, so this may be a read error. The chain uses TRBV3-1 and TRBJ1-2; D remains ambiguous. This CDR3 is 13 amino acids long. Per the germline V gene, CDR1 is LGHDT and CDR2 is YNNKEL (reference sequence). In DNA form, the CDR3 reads TGTGCCAGCCGCCAAGACGGTGGGGTGGGCTACACCTTC. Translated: CASRQDGGVGYTF.

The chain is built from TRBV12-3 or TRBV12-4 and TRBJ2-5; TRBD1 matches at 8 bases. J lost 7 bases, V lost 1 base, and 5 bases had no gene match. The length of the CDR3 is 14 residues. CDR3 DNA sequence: TGTGCCAGCAGTTTAGGAGGACAGGGTTTGACCCAGTACTTC. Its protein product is CASSLGGQGLTQYF.

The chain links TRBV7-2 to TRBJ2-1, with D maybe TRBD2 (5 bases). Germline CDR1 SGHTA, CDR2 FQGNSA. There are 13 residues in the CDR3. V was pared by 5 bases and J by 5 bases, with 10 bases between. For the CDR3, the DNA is TGTGCCAGCAGCCCACGGGGAGACAATGAGCAGTTCTTC. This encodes CASSPRGDNEQFF.

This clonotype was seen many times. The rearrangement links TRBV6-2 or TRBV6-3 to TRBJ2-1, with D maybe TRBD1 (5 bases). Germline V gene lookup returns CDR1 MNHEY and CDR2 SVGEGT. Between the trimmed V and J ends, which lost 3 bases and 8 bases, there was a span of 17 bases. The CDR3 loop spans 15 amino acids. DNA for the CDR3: TGTGCCAGCAGTTATGGAGACAGCCGGTCCGATGAGCAGTTCTTC. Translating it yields CASSYGDSRSDEQFF.

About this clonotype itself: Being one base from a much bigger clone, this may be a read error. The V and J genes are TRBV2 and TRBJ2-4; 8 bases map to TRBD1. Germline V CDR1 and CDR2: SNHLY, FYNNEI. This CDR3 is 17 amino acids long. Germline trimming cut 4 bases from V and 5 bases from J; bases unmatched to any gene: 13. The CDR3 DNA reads TGTGCCAGCAGTGCCAGGGGGCTACGAGGAACCGAAAACATTCAGTACTTC. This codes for CASSARGLRGTENIQYF.

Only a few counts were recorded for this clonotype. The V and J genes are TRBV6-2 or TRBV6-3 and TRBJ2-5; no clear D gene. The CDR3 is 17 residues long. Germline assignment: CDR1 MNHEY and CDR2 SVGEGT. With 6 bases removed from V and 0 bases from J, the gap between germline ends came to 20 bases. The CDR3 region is CASRRAFLLQNQETQYF. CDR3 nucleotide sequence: TGTGCCAGCAGGCGCGCATTTTTACTCCAAAACCAAGAGACCCAGTACTTC.

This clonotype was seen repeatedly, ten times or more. The DNA of the CDR3 is TGTGCCTGGAGTGTAGGCGTGAGCTCCTACAATGAGCAGTTCTTC. This encodes CAWSVGVSSYNEQFF. The chain combines TRBV30 with TRBJ2-1; no clear D gene. V was cut by 0 bases and J by 0 bases, with 9 bases left in between. This CDR3 has 15 residues. Germline V gives CDR1 GTSNPN, CDR2 SVGIG (reference sequence).

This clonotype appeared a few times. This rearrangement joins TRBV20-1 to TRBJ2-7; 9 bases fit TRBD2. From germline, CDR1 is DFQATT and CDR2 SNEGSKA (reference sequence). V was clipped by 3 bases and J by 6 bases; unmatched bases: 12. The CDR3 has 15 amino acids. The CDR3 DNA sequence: TGCAGTGCTAGCCGAGCCGGGACTAGCTCGCGCGAGCAGTACTTC. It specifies CSASRAGTSSREQYF.

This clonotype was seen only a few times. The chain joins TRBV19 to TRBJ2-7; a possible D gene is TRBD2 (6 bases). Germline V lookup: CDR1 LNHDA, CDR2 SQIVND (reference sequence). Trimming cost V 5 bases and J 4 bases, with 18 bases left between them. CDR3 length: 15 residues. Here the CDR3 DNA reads TGTGCCAGTAGTCTAACGTCGGGGACTGAGTACGAGCAGTACTTC. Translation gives CASSLTSGTEYEQYF.